The next 11 T cell receptor beta chains were all read from a single sample in a study of siplizumab effects on memory and regulatory T cells. Clones were read by immunoSEQ multiplex PCR, and TCRdb kept only the in-frame ones, dropping some. The sample has about 120,000 clones, 80% to 95% seen once. The sample was non-Treg CD4+ T cells sorted from blood. Source of these receptors: a human donor in good health.

V is TRBV5-1 and J is TRBJ1-1; no clear D gene. CDR1 is SGHRS and CDR2 is YFSETQ in the germline V gene. The CDR3 sequence is 17 residues long. The V end was cut by 0 bases, the J end by 3 bases, with 18 bases between. The CDR3 protein is CASSLEVRYLGYTEAFF. The CDR3 nucleotides read TGCGCCAGCAGCTTGGAGGTGCGGTACCTGGGGTACACTGAAGCTTTCTTT. The full variable domain, in which reference TRBV5-1 and TRBJ1-1 provide the parts outside the CDR3, is KAGVTQTPRYLIKTRGQQVTLSCSPISGHRSVSWYQQTPGQGLQFLFEYFSETQRNKGNFPGRFSGRQFSNSRSEMNVSTLELGDSALYLCASSLEVRYLGYTEAFFGQGTRLTVV.

This chain joins TRBV15 and TRBJ2-1, with a possible D match to TRBD2 (5 bases). The CDR3 runs 16 residues. V was trimmed by 2 bases and J by 4 bases, leaving 15 bases between them. In germline, CDR1 is LNHNV, CDR2 YYDKDF (reference sequence). Here the CDR3 DNA reads TGTGCCACCAGCAGATCCCACGGGGTCCAGTACAATGAGCAGTTCTTC. Translation gives CATSRSHGVQYNEQFF.

Only a few counts were recorded for this clone. This rearrangement joins TRBV30 to TRBJ1-3; 10 bases are a match to TRBD1. V shed 3 bases and J 4 bases; nucleotides not matched to a gene: 3. This CDR3 is 14 amino acids long. Germline V gene data show CDR1 as GTSNPN and CDR2 as SVGIG (reference sequence). The CDR3 nucleotides are TGTGCCTGGAGGGACAGGGGGTCGGGAAACACCATATATTTT. This codes for CAWRDRGSGNTIYF. The entire variable domain, with the rest obtained from reference TRBV30 and TRBJ1-3, is as follows: SQTIHQWPATLVQPVGSPLSLECTVEGTSNPNLYWYRQAAGRGLQLLFYSVGIGQISSEVPQNLSASRPQDRQFILSSKKLLLSDSGFYLCAWRDRGSGNTIYFGEGSWLTVV.

This chain connects TRBV6-5 to TRBJ2-7; 8 bases fit TRBD2. This CDR3 is built from 14 residues. Germline CDR1 and CDR2: MNHEY and SVGAGI. J gave up 7 bases and V 6 bases, and 11 bases lay outside the gene matches. The CDR3: CASSPLAGRREQYF. CDR3 coding DNA: TGTGCCAGCAGCCCTTTAGCGGGGAGACGGGAGCAGTACTTC.

V gene TRBV5-6 combines with J gene TRBJ2-7; a possible D gene is TRBD2 (7 bases). Germline V gene lookup returns CDR1 SGHDT and CDR2 YYEEEE. The CDR3 has 14 residues. V gave up 4 bases and J gave up 2 bases, with 13 bases separating them. The CDR3 region is CASSPPGGAYEQYF. The CDR3 nucleotides read TGTGCCAGCAGCCCCCCGGGGGGCGCCTACGAGCAGTACTTC.

The V gene is TRBV28, the J gene TRBJ1-4; D gene unclear. The CDR3 is 13 amino acids. In germline, CDR1 is MDHEN, CDR2 SYDVKM. Trimming pared 5 bases from V and 3 bases from J, leaving 7 bases between. Written as DNA, the CDR3 is TGTGCCAGCAGTGCCGGGGCTAATGAAAAACTGTTTTTT. This sequence encodes CASSAGANEKLFF.

This chain joins TRBV28 and TRBJ1-4; no clear D. Germline V gene data show CDR1 as MDHEN and CDR2 as SYDVKM. V was clipped by 3 bases and J by 4 bases, with 6 bases between them. There are 13 residues in the CDR3. The DNA of the CDR3 is TGTGCCAGCAGTTTGGGCAGTAATGAAAAACTGTTTTTT. It yields the protein CASSLGSNEKLFF.

The chain uses TRBV27 and TRBJ1-1, with D unresolved. The CDR3 runs to 15 residues. Trimming stripped 4 bases from V and 8 bases from J, with 20 bases between. Per the germline V gene, CDR1 is MNHEY and CDR2 is SMNVEV (reference sequence). The DNA for the CDR3 is TGTGCCAGCAGTTCCTCTGACAAAGCTGGGTTCGAAGCTTTCTTT. The encoded protein is CASSSSDKAGFEAFF.

The chain has TRBV14 and TRBJ2-2; D possibly corresponds to TRBD2 (5 bases). V lost 1 base and J 7 bases, leaving 19 bases between the germline ends. The germline V gene encodes CDR1 SGHDN and CDR2 FVKESK. The CDR3 is 17 residues long. DNA of the CDR3: TGTGCCAGCAGCCAAGCCCTCTGGGCTAGCCGAAGCGGGGAGCTGTTTTTT. This codes for CASSQALWASRSGELFF.

The V and J genes are TRBV28 and TRBJ2-7; 10 bases fit TRBD1. V was clipped by 5 bases and J by 1 base; unmatched bases: 2. Germline CDR1 is MDHEN and CDR2 is SYDVKM. The CDR3 loop spans 14 amino acids. The chain's CDR3 is CASSGDRGSYEQYF. As DNA, the CDR3 is TGTGCCAGCAGTGGGGACAGGGGATCCTACGAGCAGTACTTC.

This sequence joins TRBV2 and TRBJ2-3, with TRBD2 matching over 15 bases. Trimming cost V 3 bases and J 3 bases; bases outside gene matches: 10. CDR3 length: 19 amino acids. Looked up from germline, CDR1 is SNHLY and CDR2 is FYNNEI. The CDR3 reads CASSDLGLAGGPGTDTQYF. The CDR3 DNA reads as TGTGCCAGCAGTGACTTAGGACTAGCGGGGGGGCCGGGTACAGATACGCAGTATTTT.